A selection of T cell receptor beta chains follows, all from one sample in a study of T cell changes during pregnancy in multiple sclerosis. Only in-frame clones appear in the TCRdb table, and some are missing; sequencing was by immunoSEQ multiplex PCR. The data contain about 63,000 clones, roughly 92% of them singletons. Sequenced material: CD8+ T cells from peripheral blood mononuclear cells, taken in the second trimester of pregnancy. These receptors originate from a female donor with multiple sclerosis, enrolled in a pregnancy study. Both conserved end residues are part of each CDR3. D genes are given only for firm matches. Clone size appears in some rows only: once, few, many, or a class for an expanded clone.

TRBJ2-2	TRBD1	.	TRBV5-1	TGCGCCAGCAGCTTGGAACCCGGGACAGGAGTCGGGGAGCTGTTTTTT	CASSLEPGTGVGELFF
TRBJ1-1	.	few	TRBV27	TGTGCCAGCAGTCCCCTTGACAGGCTTGAAGCTTTCTTT	CASSPLDRLEAFF
TRBJ2-1	.	once	TRBV5-6	TGTGCCAGCAGCTTGGGGGGGGTGAATGAGCAGTTCTTC	CASSLGGVNEQFF
TRBJ1-4	TRBD1	.	TRBV30	TGTGCCTGGAAGACTGGGACAGGGGCTGAAAAACTGTTTTTT	CAWKTGTGAEKLFF
TRBJ2-7	TRBD2	once	TRBV4-2	TGTGCCAGCAGCCAAGATCGGGACAGTGAAGGACTAGCGGGACTAGTCTACGAGCAGTACTTC	CASSQDRDSEGLAGLVYEQYF
TRBJ1-2	.	.	TRBV19	TGTGCCAGTAGCTCGACTGGGGCGGGGGGCTACACCTTC	CASSSTGAGGYTF
TRBJ2-7	TRBD1	.	TRBV7-2	TGTGCCAGCACCAAGACCCCGGGACAGGGGGTCTACGAGCAGTACTTC	CASTKTPGQGVYEQYF
TRBJ1-3	TRBD1	.	TRBV5-1	TGCGCCAGCAGCTTAGGAGCGGGACAGGGTAGTGGAAACACCATATATTTT	CASSLGAGQGSGNTIYF
TRBJ1-4	.	.	TRBV4-2	TGTGCCAGCAGCCTAATCAGGGCGGCTAATGAAAAACTGTTTTTT	CASSLIRAANEKLFF
TRBJ2-3	TRBD2	.	TRBV2	TGTGCCAGCACACTAGCGGGGTCGCAGTATTTT	CASTLAGSQYF
TRBJ2-1	.	.	TRBV14	TGTGCCAGCAGCCCCGGTGGACACAGTCGAAATGAGCAGTTCTTC	CASSPGGHSRNEQFF
TRBJ1-2	.	.	TRBV6-1	TGTGCCAGCAGTGAACAGGGAAACTATGGCTACACCTTC	CASSEQGNYGYTF
TRBJ2-7	TRBD2	.	TRBV9	TGTGCCAGCAGCCAGGGAGGGAGAATGTGGACCTACGAGCAGTACTTC	CASSQGGRMWTYEQYF
TRBJ2-1	TRBD2	once	TRBV4-3	TGCGCCAGCAGCCAGGACTTAGCGGGGGCGGCCTACAATGAGCAGTTCTTC	CASSQDLAGAAYNEQFF
TRBJ1-1	TRBD1	.	TRBV11-2	TGTGCCAGCAGCGGGGTCAGGGGGCCCGGCGGCACTGAAGCTTTCTTT	CASSGVRGPGGTEAFF
TRBJ2-5	.	.	TRBV7-2	TGTGCCAGCAGCTTAGGGGTAGCGGTCCAAGAGACCCAGTACTTC	CASSLGVAVQETQYF
TRBJ1-3	.	.	TRBV7-9	TGTGCCAGCAGCTTAGCCAAAGACATCTTTGGAAACACCATATATTTT	CASSLAKDIFGNTIYF
TRBJ2-4	.	once	TRBV15	TGTGCCACCAGCGGAAGACTCCCCTTAGCCAAAAACATTCAGTACTTC	CATSGRLPLAKNIQYF
TRBJ2-2	TRBD2	.	TRBV5-4	TGTGCCACCACTGCACCTAGCGGGAGGGCCGGGGGGACCGGGGAGCTGTTTTTT	CATTAPSGRAGGTGELFF
TRBJ2-7	.	.	TRBV14	TGTGCCAGCAGCCAAGAGGGACTCTACGAGCAGTACTTC	CASSQEGLYEQYF
TRBJ2-7	.	.	TRBV19	TGTGCCAGTAGCCCCTCGAGCTACGAGCAGTACTTC	CASSPSSYEQYF
TRBJ2-7	.	.	TRBV28	TGTGCCAGCAGTCGACCCAGGGGATCCTACGAGCAGTACTTC	CASSRPRGSYEQYF
TRBJ2-1	TRBD2	.	TRBV6-6	TGTGCCAGCACCCCACTAGCGGGAGCGGATGATGAGCAGTTCTTC	CASTPLAGADDEQFF
TRBJ1-2	TRBD1	.	TRBV19	TGTGCCAGTAGTGTCGGGACAGGGCTCGGAGGCTACACCTTC	CASSVGTGLGGYTF
TRBJ1-5	.	.	TRBV19	TGTGCCAGTAGTCCAGGGTTCAATCAGCCCCAGCATTTT	CASSPGFNQPQHF
TRBJ2-1	TRBD2	.	TRBV7-9	TGTGCCAGCAGCTCCGGGCTAGCGGTATCCTACAATGAGCAGTTCTTC	CASSSGLAVSYNEQFF
TRBJ2-3	.	.	TRBV5-4	TGTGCCAGCACCCCCAGGGCACTAAACACAGATACGCAGTATTTT	CASTPRALNTDTQYF
TRBJ2-7	.	.	TRBV7-6	TGTGCCAGCAGCTTTGCTACTTCCTGCGAGCAGTACTTC	CASSFATSCEQYF
TRBJ2-7	.	.	TRBV2	TGTGCCAGCCTTCAACAGTCCTCCTACGAGCAGTACTTC	CASLQQSSYEQYF
TRBJ2-7	TRBD1	.	TRBV19	TGTGCCAGTAGTCAGACAGGGAAGAGGAACGAGCAGTACTTC	CASSQTGKRNEQYF
TRBJ2-1	.	.	TRBV6-6	TGTGCCAGCAGTTACTCAGGGGGGGTCGATAGGAATGAGCAGTTCTTC	CASSYSGGVDRNEQFF
TRBJ2-2	TRBD2	.	TRBV5-1	TGCGCCAGCAGCTGGGGACTAGCGGGACCCGGGGAGCTGTTTTTT	CASSWGLAGPGELFF
TRBJ2-1	TRBD2	once	TRBV7-9	TGTGCCAGCACCGACCGGGACTATAACAATGAGCAGTTCTTC	CASTDRDYNNEQFF
TRBJ2-1	TRBD1	.	TRBV27	TGTGCCAGCAGTTCGAAACTCGACAGGGCTTACAATGAGCAGTTCTTC	CASSSKLDRAYNEQFF
TRBJ1-1	.	.	TRBV10-3	TGTGCCTCTGTCCCAGTTACAGGGCCGAACACTGAAGCTTTCTTT	CASVPVTGPNTEAFF
TRBJ2-7	.	.	TRBV11-2	TGTGCCAGCAGCTCGGGACATTCCTCCTACGAGCAGTACTTC	CASSSGHSSYEQYF
TRBJ2-3	TRBD2	.	TRBV27	TGTGCCAGCCGGGGGAGGACTAGCGGCACAGATACGCAGTATTTT	CASRGRTSGTDTQYF
TRBJ2-7	TRBD1	.	TRBV27	TGTGCCAGCAGTTTTACGACAGGGGGAGTGAACGAGCAGTACTTC	CASSFTTGGVNEQYF
TRBJ1-3	.	.	TRBV18	TGTGCCAGCTCACCGCTATGGTATGAGGGAAGGCCTGGAAACACCATATATTTT	CASSPLWYEGRPGNTIYF
TRBJ1-1	.	.	TRBV19	TGTGCCAGTAGGTCAGGGTGGGGGAACACTGAAGCTTTCTTT	CASRSGWGNTEAFF
TRBJ1-5	.	.	TRBV7-9	TGTGCCAGCAGCTCACTCAATCAGCCCCAGCATTTT	CASSSLNQPQHF
TRBJ2-2	.	medium-sized	TRBV6-4	TGTGCCAGCAGTTTAACAGCCACCGGGGAGCTGTTTTTT	CASSLTATGELFF
TRBJ2-7	TRBD2	.	TRBV27	TGTGCCAGCAGTCCGGGGAGGGGAGAGCAGTACTTC	CASSPGRGEQYF
TRBJ1-2	.	.	TRBV5-1	TGCGCCAGCAGCCTCAGGGGTTCGTCCGATGGCTACACCTTC	CASSLRGSSDGYTF
TRBJ2-1	TRBD1	.	TRBV19	TGTGCCAGTAGTTCGGGACAGGCCCCTCTGTTTGTTGAGCAGTTCTTC	CASSSGQAPLFVEQFF
TRBJ2-2	.	.	TRBV5-8	TGTGCCAGCAGCTTCACCGTACTTAACACCGGGGAGCTGTTTTTT	CASSFTVLNTGELFF
TRBJ2-5	TRBD2	.	TRBV7-8	TGTGCCAGCAGCCCGACTAGCGGGAGTCAAGAGACCCAGTACTTC	CASSPTSGSQETQYF
TRBJ2-5	TRBD1	.	TRBV14	TGTGCCAGCAGCCCCTCACAGTGGACAGGGGGCGGTTTGTACCAAGAGACCCAGTACTTC	CASSPSQWTGGGLYQETQYF
TRBJ2-1	TRBD2	.	TRBV2	TGTGCCAGCAGCACAGCGGGAGGGAGGAATGAGCAGTTCTTC	CASSTAGGRNEQFF
TRBJ1-1	.	.	TRBV25-1	TGTGCCAGCAGTAAGTTCGAGATCACTGAAGCTTTCTTT	CASSKFEITEAFF
TRBJ1-1	.	.	TRBV7-9	TGTGCCAGCAGCTCAGAGGCAGGGTCTGAAGCTTTCTTT	CASSSEAGSEAFF
TRBJ1-1	.	.	TRBV28	TGTGCCAGCAGTTCCTTATTGGAGAATAAAGCTTTCTTT	CASSSLLENKAFF
TRBJ2-7	TRBD2	.	TRBV9	TGTGCCAGCAGCGTTGGACTAGCTCGGGACGAGCAGTACTTC	CASSVGLARDEQYF
TRBJ1-1	.	.	TRBV28	TGTGCCAGCAGTTTGGGGGGCGGGGGTAGTACTGAAGCTTTCTTT	CASSLGGGGSTEAFF
TRBJ2-1	.	.	TRBV9	TGTGCCAGCAGCGTAGCGGGAGAAACCTACAATGAGCAGTTCTTC	CASSVAGETYNEQFF
TRBJ2-6	.	.	TRBV5-1	TGCGCCAGCAGCTTGGGTCCTACTGGGGCCAACGTCCTGACTTTC	CASSLGPTGANVLTF
TRBJ2-1	.	.	TRBV2	TGTGCCAGCAGTGGGGGTCCTATTGGAGGGTACAATGAGCAGTTCTTC	CASSGGPIGGYNEQFF
TRBJ2-7	TRBD2	.	TRBV5-8	TGTGCCAGCAGCTTGTACGGGAGGGACGAGCAGTACTTC	CASSLYGRDEQYF
TRBJ1-4	.	.	TRBV7-9	TGTGCCAGCAGCCATGTCGGAAGCAGCGATAATGAAAAACTGTTTTTT	CASSHVGSSDNEKLFF
TRBJ2-7	.	.	TRBV7-8	TGTGCCAGCAGCTACGGACAAGCTTACGAGCAGTACTTC	CASSYGQAYEQYF